This T cell receptor (beta chain) was profiled in a study of cytomegalovirus exposure and HLA in healthy donors. Study-wide results and limits: Immune exposure was documented only through CMV serostatus. Presence/absence analyses treated sequencing depth as roughly uniform across donors. Cytomegalovirus status was reportedly diagnosed by the classifier with high sensitivity and specificity. Prior analysis indicated that the majority of TCR beta V segments exhibited productivity approximately 87% or approximately 30% of the time.

60 Vbeta and 13 Jbeta primers were used in PCR. The assay was immunoSEQ multiplex PCR, and TCRdb's table has in-frame clones only and misses some. The sample includes approximately 170,000 clones, over 60% of them seen just once. In regard to this clone: No antigen is known for it.

The CDR3 totals 14 residues. The V gene's germline CDR1 is MNHEY and CDR2 SVGAGI. V shed 8 bases and J 1 base; nucleotides not matched to a gene: 5. This TCR was recovered from a female donor in good health and CMV-seronegative. This chain links TRBV6-5 with TRBJ2-7; 10 bases fit TRBD2. Input material: PBMCs. CDR3 region: CASAMGLASYEQYF. DNA of the CDR3: TGTGCCAGCGCGATGGGACTAGCGTCCTACGAGCAGTACTTC.